The 22 T cell receptor beta chains given below trace back to one sample, sequenced in a study of T cell responses to AZD1222 COVID-19 vaccine. Method: immunoSEQ multiplex PCR; TCRdb's copy keeps in-frame clones and lacks some. The sample lists 96,000 or so clones; 85% to 90% were seen once. Sequenced here: peripheral blood, sampled on day 0 of AZD1222 vaccination. Receptors were obtained from an adult in good health.

This rearrangement joins TRBV21-1 to TRBJ2-1; the table's D call, TRBD1, has no DNA check behind it. TRBV21-1 is described as a pseudogene. The CDR3 sequence is 14 residues long. The CDR3 DNA reads TGTGCCAGCAACGACAGGGAAGGTATCGATGAGCAGTTCTTC. Translating it yields CASNDREGIDEQFF.

The chain combines TRBV7-3 with TRBJ2-3; weak D call: TRBD2 (5 bases). Germline V lookup: CDR1 SGHTA, CDR2 FQGTGA. The CDR3 is made up of 16 amino acids. V was clipped by 2 bases and J by 2 bases, with 14 bases between them. The CDR3 loop is CASSLSLGRVTDTQYF. The CDR3 DNA reads TGTGCCAGCAGCTTATCACTAGGACGAGTCACAGATACGCAGTATTTT. The full variable domain, completed using reference TRBV7-3 and TRBJ2-3, is GAGVSQTPSNKVTEKGKYVELRCDPISGHTALYWYRQSLGQGPEFLIYFQGTGAADDSGLPNDRFFAVRPEGSVSTLKIQRTERGDSAVYLCASSLSLGRVTDTQYFGPGTRLTVL.

The V gene is TRBV30, the J gene TRBJ2-1; D may be TRBD2 (5 bases). The CDR3 loop spans 12 amino acids. V gave up 2 bases and J gave up 9 bases, with 11 bases separating them. The germline gives CDR1 GTSNPN, CDR2 SVGIG (reference sequence). DNA of the CDR3: TGTGCCTGGAGTTTCGGGATTGGTGAGCAGTTCTTC. Its protein is CAWSFGIGEQFF.

This chain uses TRBV22-1 with TRBJ2-7; the table's D call of TRBD1 was not tested on the DNA. TRBV22-1 is labeled a pseudogene. CDR3 size: 15 residues. The CDR3 DNA reads TGTCCTGGGAGCTCCGGACAGAGAAATAACTACGAGCAGTACTTC. Translation gives CPGSSGQRNNYEQYF.

V usage is TRBV28 and J usage is TRBJ2-7; 7 nucleotides agree with TRBD2. The ends lost 5 bases at V and 2 bases at J; junction bases unmatched: 6. Looked up from germline, CDR1 is MDHEN and CDR2 is SYDVKM. This CDR3 region has 14 residues. Here the CDR3 reads CASSLREDPYEQYF. The DNA for the CDR3 is TGTGCCAGCAGTCTCCGGGAGGATCCCTACGAGCAGTACTTC.

The V gene is TRBV5-1, the J gene TRBJ2-1; 8 bases line up with TRBD2. CDR3 length equals 15 residues. The V gene's germline CDR1 is SGHRS and CDR2 YFSETQ. V lost 5 bases to trimming and J lost 0 bases; unmatched junction nucleotides: 4. The CDR3 DNA reads as TGCGCCAGCAGACCGACTAGCGACTCCTACAATGAGCAGTTCTTC. It specifies CASRPTSDSYNEQFF.

V and J are TRBV5-4 and TRBJ1-2, with D unclear. The CDR3 is made up of 14 amino acids. Between the trimmed V and J ends, which lost 3 bases and 2 bases, there was a span of 11 bases. The germline CDR1 and CDR2 sequences are SGHNT and YYREEE (reference sequence). The CDR3 coding sequence is TGTGCCAGCAGCTCCGGAGGAAGAAACTATGGCTACACCTTC. Amino acids: CASSSGGRNYGYTF.

The chain joins TRBV11-2 to TRBJ1-5, with TRBD1 identical over 8 bases. Losses at the gene ends were 5 bases for V and 6 bases for J; bases not matched to a gene: 3. This CDR3 region has 13 residues. From germline, CDR1 is SGHAT and CDR2 FQNNGV. DNA for the CDR3: TGTGCCAGCAGCCGACAGGGGAGTCAGCCCCAGCATTTT. It encodes CASSRQGSQPQHF.

V and J are TRBV28 and TRBJ2-2; D is possibly TRBD1 (6 bases). The CDR3 covers 14 residues. V lost 2 bases and J lost 5, with 9 bases in between. CDR1 MDHEN and CDR2 SYDVKM come from the germline V gene. The CDR3 here is CASSLNRVTGELFF. The CDR3 DNA reads TGTGCCAGCAGTTTAAACAGGGTAACCGGGGAGCTGTTTTTT.

The V and J genes are TRBV10-3 and TRBJ2-5, with 7 bases aligning to TRBD1. Germline CDR1 ENHRY, CDR2 SYGVKD. J gave up 1 base and V 6 bases, and 2 bases lay outside the gene matches. The CDR3 length is 13 residues. This chain's CDR3 is CAIRGQPQETQYF. The CDR3 DNA reads as TGTGCCATCAGGGGACAGCCCCAAGAGACCCAGTACTTC.

The V and J genes are TRBV5-8 and TRBJ2-7; 8 bases match TRBD1. The CDR3 loop spans 16 amino acids. The ends lost 0 bases at V and 6 bases at J; junction bases unmatched: 11. The germline gives CDR1 SGHTS, CDR2 YDEGEE. The CDR3 bases are TGTGCCAGCAGCTTGGAACCCCGGACAGGGTCATCCGAGCAGTACTTC. It specifies CASSLEPRTGSSEQYF.

V gene TRBV14 combines with J gene TRBJ2-7; 8 positions match TRBD1. With V trimmed by 0 bases and J by 2 bases, 3 bases remained unmatched. There are 15 residues in the CDR3. Germline V lookup: CDR1 SGHDN, CDR2 FVKESK. For the CDR3, the DNA is TGTGCCAGCAGCCAAGATGTGGGACAGGCCTACGAGCAGTACTTC. Translated: CASSQDVGQAYEQYF.

The chain recombines TRBV5-4 with TRBJ2-3; D may be TRBD2 (5 bases). The germline V gene encodes CDR1 SGHNT and CDR2 YYREEE (reference sequence). Between the trimmed V and J ends, which lost 0 bases and 1 base, there was a span of 9 bases. The CDR3 length is 15 residues. CDR3 nucleotides: TGTGCCAGCAGCTTGGGGTCGCGGGGCACAGATACGCAGTATTTT. Its protein is CASSLGSRGTDTQYF.

This chain links TRBV5-8 with TRBJ2-1; 7 bases are a match to TRBD2. Germline CDR1 and CDR2: SGHTS and YDEGEE. The CDR3 runs to 15 residues. V shed 3 bases, J shed 0 bases, and the junction held 3 bases outside the gene matches. The CDR3 DNA follows: TGTGCCAGCAGCTCGAGCGGGGCCTCCTACAATGAGCAGTTCTTC. It specifies CASSSSGASYNEQFF.

Concerning this clone itself: At one end, the junction sequence differs from germline, possibly due to a read error. The chain is built from TRBV7-7 and TRBJ2-1; TRBD2 matches 7 bases. The CDR3 is made up of 13 amino acids. Germline loops: CDR1 SSHAT, CDR2 FNYEAQ (reference sequence). The CDR3 DNA is TGTGCTAGCAGCTTGGGGACTAAAGATGAGCAGTTCTTC. Translated, it gives CASSLGTKDEQFF.

V usage is TRBV6-2 or TRBV6-3 and J usage is TRBJ1-1, with D uncertain. CDR1 MNHEY and CDR2 SVGEGT come from the germline V gene. V was trimmed by 4 bases and J by 6 bases, leaving 9 bases between them. The CDR3 extends over 12 amino acids. For the CDR3, the DNA is TGTGCCAGCAGTTTCGGCGGCCCTGAAGCTTTCTTT. This gives the protein CASSFGGPEAFF.

V gene TRBV6-5 combines with J gene TRBJ1-2; D is ambiguous. The germline CDR1 and CDR2 sequences are MNHEY and SVGAGI. The CDR3 loop spans 14 amino acids. V was clipped by 7 bases and J by 5 bases, with 17 bases between them. CDR3 sequence reads: CASTNLQLSYGYTF. The CDR3 bases are TGTGCCAGCACTAACCTCCAACTCTCGTATGGCTACACCTTC.

This chain's CDR3 is CASRRQGANEQYF. The CDR3 DNA reads as TGTGCCAGCAGGCGACAGGGGGCCAACGAGCAGTACTTC. The V and J genes are TRBV6-5 and TRBJ2-7; 10 nucleotides agree with TRBD1. V lost 6 bases and J lost 5; bases outside the gene matches: 4. CDR1 MNHEY and CDR2 SVGAGI come from the germline V gene. The CDR3 consists of 13 residues.

J is TRBJ2-4 and V is TRBV28; 11 positions match TRBD2. CDR1 MDHEN and CDR2 SYDVKM come from the germline V gene. V lost 2 bases, J lost 0 bases, and 6 bases stayed unmatched. The CDR3 sequence is 18 residues long. CDR3 residues: CASSLNLAGGLAKNIQYF. CDR3 nucleotides: TGTGCCAGCAGTTTAAATCTAGCGGGAGGTCTAGCCAAAAACATTCAGTACTTC. The complete variable domain, with remaining parts taken from reference TRBV28 and TRBJ2-4, reads DVKVTQSSRYLVKRTGEKVFLECVQDMDHENMFWYRQDPGLGLRLIYFSYDVKMKEKGDIPEGYSVSREKKERFSLILESASTNQTSMYLCASSLNLAGGLAKNIQYFGAGTRLSVL.

This rearrangement joins TRBV7-9 to TRBJ1-3; possibly TRBD1 for D (6 bases). The V end was cut by 8 bases, the J end by 8 bases, with 16 bases between. The CDR3 covers 13 residues. Germline V gene lookup returns CDR1 SEHNR and CDR2 FQNEAQ (reference sequence). CDR3 bases: TGTGCCAGCGGGGGGGGGCTCCCCGACACCATATATTTT. Translation: CASGGGLPDTIYF.

This clone has a single count. This rearrangement joins TRBV9 to TRBJ2-5; tentatively, D is TRBD2 (6 bases). The CDR3 totals 16 residues. V was shortened by 1 base and J by 2 bases, with 15 bases between the two germline ends. Germline V lookup: CDR1 SGDLS, CDR2 YYNGEE. The CDR3 sequence is CASSVSGRGPQETQYF. The CDR3 DNA follows: TGTGCCAGCAGCGTAAGTGGGCGGGGACCTCAAGAGACCCAGTACTTC.

A remark on this clone: Other DNA sequences within the sample encode an identical CDR3. The rearrangement joins TRBV7-2 to TRBJ2-2; TRBD2 agrees at 7 bases. CDR3 size: 16 residues. CDR1 and CDR2 (germline): SGHTA, FQGNSA. V lost 5 bases, J lost 1 base, and 7 bases stayed unmatched. DNA for the CDR3: TGTGCCAGCAGCCCCCCAGGCGGGAGGAACACCGGGGAGCTGTTTTTT. Amino acids: CASSPPGGRNTGELFF.